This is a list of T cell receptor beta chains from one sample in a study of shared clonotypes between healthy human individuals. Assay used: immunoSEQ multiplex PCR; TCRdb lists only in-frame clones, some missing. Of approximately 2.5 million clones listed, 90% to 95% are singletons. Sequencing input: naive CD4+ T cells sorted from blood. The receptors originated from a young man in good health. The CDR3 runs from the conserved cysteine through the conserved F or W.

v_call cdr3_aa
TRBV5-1 CASSLRQGPPYEQYF
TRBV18 CASSPVDTVNTEAFF
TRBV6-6 CAVRDPSNQPQHF
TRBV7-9 CASDSYTGELFF
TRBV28 CASQGGRNTEAFF
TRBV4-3 CASSPSGGANYGYTF
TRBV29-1 CSVDGLGTGSTDTQYF
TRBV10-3 CAISGATGVNYGYTF
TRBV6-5 CASSYGSTEAFF
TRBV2 CASGLAGGPYEQYF
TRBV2 CASSDGLASSNEQFF
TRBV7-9 CASSSRGGPGELFF
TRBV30 CAWGSTGGLHYGYTF
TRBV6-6 CASSYGGGAVNYGYTF
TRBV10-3 CAISESTDSNQPQHF
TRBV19 CASSSYDEGTPDTQYF
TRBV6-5 CASSYSQGLEKLFF
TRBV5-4 CASSTDRGGNTIYF
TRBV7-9 CASSPPGPLIEAFF
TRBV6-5 CASRRGGREETQYF
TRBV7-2 CASSSSRANEKLFF
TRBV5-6 CASTTAWSGNTIYF
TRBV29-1 CSVSYLNTIYF
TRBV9 CASSVGSSSNQPQHF
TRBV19 CASTPYQGRVTYGYTF
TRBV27 CASSLLAGGSYEQYF
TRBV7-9 CASSATGSSYNSPLHF
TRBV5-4 CASRGYQGNSPLHF
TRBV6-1 CASSGNGRAKSDTQYF
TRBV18 CASSPTSVALEQYF
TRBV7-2 CASSLVGGRTEAFF
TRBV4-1 CASSQSTGGLGGNTIYF
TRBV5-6 CASSYAGGQYF
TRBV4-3 CASSQDGTRPAQYF
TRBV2 CASSDRTTPNEKLFF
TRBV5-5 CASSPGLYPETQYF
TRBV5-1 CASGGQGERIDTQYF
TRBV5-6 CASSLAVLLAGVYEQYF
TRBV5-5 CASSLPTLAGAANTGELFF
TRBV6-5 CASRQGRSTYEQYF
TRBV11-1 CASSFLAGGSRTDTQYF
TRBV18 CASSPRTSGTNNEQFF
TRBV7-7 CASSPGLAGAFDEQFF